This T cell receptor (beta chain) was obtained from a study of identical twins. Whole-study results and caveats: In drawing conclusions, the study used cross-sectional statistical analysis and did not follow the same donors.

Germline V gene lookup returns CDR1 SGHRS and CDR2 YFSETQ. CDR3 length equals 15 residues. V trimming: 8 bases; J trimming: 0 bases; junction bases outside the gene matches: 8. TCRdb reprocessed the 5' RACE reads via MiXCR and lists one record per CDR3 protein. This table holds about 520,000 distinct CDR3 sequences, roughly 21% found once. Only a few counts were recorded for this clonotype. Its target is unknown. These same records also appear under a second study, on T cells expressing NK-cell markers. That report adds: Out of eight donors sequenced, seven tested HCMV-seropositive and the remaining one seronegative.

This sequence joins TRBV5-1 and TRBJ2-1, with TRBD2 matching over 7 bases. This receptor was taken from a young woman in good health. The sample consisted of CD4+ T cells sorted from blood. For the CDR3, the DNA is TGCGCCAGTGATCGCGGGGGTTTCTCCTACAATGAGCAGTTCTTC. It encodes CASDRGGFSYNEQFF.